The 31 T cell receptor beta chains listed next were all sequenced from one sample in a study of PD-1 blockade in classical Hodgkin lymphoma. Patients all relapsed after autologous stem cell transplantation, and there was variation in brentuximab vedotin exposure. The data were produced by immunoSEQ multiplex PCR, yet TCRdb's version contains in-frame clones alone and is incomplete. The repertoire holds about 22,000 clones, approximately 70% seen once, with 4.5% to 7.5% in the top ten. Sample: peripheral blood mononuclear cells (PBMCs), taken at baseline. These TCRs come from a human donor with classical Hodgkin lymphoma.

The rearrangement links TRBV7-9 to TRBJ2-1, with a weak D call TRBD2 (5 bases). Trimming cost V 5 bases and J 7 bases, with 21 bases left between them. CDR1 is SEHNR and CDR2 is FQNEAQ in the germline V gene (reference sequence). The CDR3 contains 16 residues. The CDR3 loop reads CASSPWGAFRVNEQFF. The CDR3 DNA follows: TGTGCCAGCAGCCCCTGGGGAGCTTTTAGGGTGAATGAGCAGTTCTTC.

The CDR3 DNA sequence: TGTGCCAGCAGCCAAGATACGGAGACTAGCGGGAGGGAGCAGTTCTTC. Its protein is CASSQDTETSGREQFF. The V and J genes are TRBV4-2 and TRBJ2-1; TRBD2 matches 13 bases. CDR1 and CDR2 (germline): LGHNA, YNFKEQ. The trim removed 0 bases at V and 10 bases at J, leaving 6 bases unmatched. The CDR3 is 16 amino acids.

This clone was detected only once. The gene calls are TRBV18 and TRBJ2-7, with 8 bases fitting TRBD2. Unmatched junction bases numbered 9, after V lost 2 bases and J lost 3 bases. The CDR3 totals 16 residues. Germline loops: CDR1 KGHSH, CDR2 LQKENI. The CDR3 nucleotides are TGTGCCAGCTCACCAAACCCGGGGGGGCTAAGCTACGAGCAGTACTTC. This codes for CASSPNPGGLSYEQYF.

The chain carries TRBV11-3 and TRBJ2-2; D possibly uses TRBD1 or TRBD2 (5 bases each). The V end was cut by 4 bases, the J end by 1 base, with 7 bases between. Germline loops: CDR1 SGHNT, CDR2 YENEEA. The CDR3 covers 14 residues. The CDR3 loop is CASSWDGNTGELFF. The CDR3 DNA sequence: TGTGCCAGCAGCTGGGACGGGAACACCGGGGAGCTGTTTTTT. Full variable domain (remainder filled in from reference TRBV11-3 and TRBJ2-2): EAGVVQSPRYKIIEKKQPVAFWCNPISGHNTLYWYLQNLGQGPELLIRYENEEAVDDSQLPKDRFSAERLKGVDSTLKIQPAELGDSAVYLCASSWDGNTGELFFGEGSRLTVL.

Only one count was recorded for this clone. The V and J genes are TRBV7-7 and TRBJ2-5; D may be TRBD2 (7 bases). V was clipped by 1 base and J by 5 bases, with 11 bases between them. Germline assignment: CDR1 SSHAT and CDR2 FNYEAQ (reference sequence). CDR3 length: 14 residues. The CDR3 DNA is TGTGCCAGCAGCTTAGGGGGGGGGCTGGAGACCCAGTACTTC. As protein: CASSLGGGLETQYF.

This sequence joins TRBV19 and TRBJ2-7, with TRBD1 identical over 7 bases. Germline V CDR1 and CDR2: LNHDA, SQIVND (reference sequence). The CDR3 is made up of 15 amino acids. The V gene end was trimmed by 3 bases and the J gene end by 2 bases; junction bases not matched to a gene: 7. In DNA, the CDR3 is TGTGCCAGTAGTATCTCAGCTACAGGGGCCTACGAGCAGTACTTC. This sequence encodes CASSISATGAYEQYF.

The chain couples TRBV6-6 to TRBJ2-1; D call uncertain. Trimming cost V 0 bases and J 8 bases, with 11 bases left between them. The CDR3 contains 14 residues. In germline, CDR1 is MNHNY, CDR2 SVGAGI (reference sequence). CDR3 bases: TGTGCCAGCAGTTACTCGGCTACATACGATGAGCAGTTCTTC. The encoded protein is CASSYSATYDEQFF.

The rearrangement uses TRBV5-8 and TRBJ1-3; D call uncertain. This CDR3 region has 12 residues. Germline CDR1 reads SGHTS; CDR2 reads YDEGEE. Trimming took off 2 bases at V and 7 bases at J, with 7 bases between the two ends. The CDR3 DNA is TGTGCCAGCAGCTTAAGTGGGAACACCATATATTTT. Encoded protein: CASSLSGNTIYF.

The rearrangement uses TRBV2 and TRBJ2-2, with D tentatively TRBD1 (6 bases). The CDR3 has 15 amino acids. Trimming took 2 bases from V and 1 from J, leaving 8 bases between them. CDR1 and CDR2 (germline): SNHLY, FYNNEI. CDR3 in amino acids: CASSERQVNTGELFF. Written as DNA, the CDR3 is TGTGCCAGCAGTGAACGACAGGTGAACACCGGGGAGCTGTTTTTT.

The rearrangement uses TRBV18 and TRBJ2-1, with D hard to call. Germline CDR1 is KGHSH and CDR2 is LQKENI. V shed 2 bases and J shed 5 bases, with 13 bases lying between them. This CDR3 comprises 15 residues. CDR3 in amino acids: CASSPTGQANNEQFF. CDR3 bases: TGTGCCAGCTCACCAACCGGGCAGGCCAACAATGAGCAGTTCTTC.

This chain joins TRBV6-5 and TRBJ2-2, with TRBD1 matching 11 bases. Trimming removed 8 bases from V and 6 bases from J; junction bases left unmatched: 5. The CDR3 spans 14 residues. Germline CDR1 MNHEY, CDR2 SVGAGI. The DNA for the CDR3 is TGTGCCAGCTGCTGGGACAGGGGGGCCGGGGAGCTGTTTTTT. This translates into CASCWDRGAGELFF.

The V gene is TRBV5-5, the J gene TRBJ2-7; D possibly corresponds to TRBD2 (6 bases). From germline, CDR1 is SGHKS and CDR2 YYEKEE (reference sequence). Trimming left V 4 bases short and J 5 bases short, with 19 bases between. This CDR3 has 15 residues. This CDR3 reads CASSHDRLGSDEQYF. The DNA of the CDR3 is TGTGCCAGCAGCCACGACCGACTAGGTAGCGACGAGCAGTACTTC.

This chain links TRBV6-5 with TRBJ1-2; possibly TRBD1 for D (5 bases). The germline gives CDR1 MNHEY, CDR2 SVGAGI. The CDR3 has 13 amino acids. With 5 bases removed from V and 5 bases from J, the gap between germline ends came to 12 bases. The DNA of the CDR3 is TGTGCCAGCAGTCTAGGGGCTCGGTATGGCTACACCTTC. This codes for CASSLGARYGYTF.

The V gene is TRBV10-3, the J gene TRBJ2-1, with a possible D match to TRBD1 (6 bases). The CDR3 runs to 13 residues. The ends were cut back, 0 bases at V and 9 bases at J, with 9 bases in the middle. The germline V gene encodes CDR1 ENHRY and CDR2 SYGVKD. The CDR3 bases are TGTGCCATCAGTGAGTCGATCAGGGGTGAGCAGTTCTTC. Its protein product is CAISESIRGEQFF.

The chain employs TRBV9 and TRBJ2-3, with D possibly matching TRBD2 (6 bases). Trimming took 2 bases from V and 4 from J, leaving 17 bases between them. This CDR3 is 16 amino acids long. Germline V lookup: CDR1 SGDLS, CDR2 YYNGEE. The CDR3 DNA is TGTGCCAGCAGCGTTGCCGTCTGGGGGGATCCAGATACGCAGTATTTT. This translates into CASSVAVWGDPDTQYF.

This clone was picked up one time. The J gene is TRBJ2-1, the V gene TRBV5-1; TRBD1 matches at 8 bases. The CDR3 is 15 residues long. V trimming: 2 bases; J trimming: 7 bases; junction bases outside the gene matches: 8. Germline V gene sequence: CDR1 SGHRS, CDR2 YFSETQ. The CDR3: CASSFGTGMKNEQFF. Here the CDR3 DNA reads TGCGCCAGCAGCTTCGGGACAGGAATGAAAAATGAGCAGTTCTTC.

This clone has only one observation. The rearrangement links TRBV19 to TRBJ2-6; 8 bases agree with TRBD1. The germline CDR1 and CDR2 sequences are LNHDA and SQIVND (reference sequence). There are 16 residues in the CDR3. Trimming at V came to 6 bases and at J to 4 bases, leaving 8 bases not matched to a gene. In DNA, the CDR3 is TGTGCCAGTAGACCAGGGGGCGCTACCGGGGCCAACGTCCTGACTTTC. Translation gives CASRPGGATGANVLTF.

The chain carries TRBV5-6 and TRBJ1-2; TRBD1 matches at 8 bases. Germline V gene sequence: CDR1 SGHDT, CDR2 YYEEEE. The V and J ends lost 4 bases and 8 bases, in that order; junction bases with no gene match: 13. The CDR3 covers 15 residues. CDR3 sequence: CASSPDRAVLEGYTF. CDR3 sequence (DNA): TGTGCCAGCAGCCCGGACAGGGCGGTATTGGAGGGCTACACCTTC.

V gene TRBV27 combines with J gene TRBJ1-4; TRBD1 is a possible D gene (6 bases). The CDR3 loop spans 14 amino acids. The V and J ends lost 3 bases and 11 bases respectively, with 16 bases between them. CDR1 is MNHEY and CDR2 is SMNVEV in the germline V gene (reference sequence). The DNA of the CDR3 is TGTGCCAGCAGTTTCCAGGGGCCCGGGGTGAAACTGTTTTTT. Amino acid sequence: CASSFQGPGVKLFF.

In its sample, this clone was seen once. V gene TRBV6-6 combines with J gene TRBJ1-1; tentative D call: TRBD1 (5 bases). Trimming pared 4 bases from V and 7 bases from J, leaving 13 bases between. The CDR3 runs 13 residues. CDR1 is MNHNY, CDR2 SVGAGI, per germline (reference sequence). The CDR3 DNA is TGTGCCAGCAGTTCCTCGACAGTTCTTGAAGCTTTCTTT. Translation: CASSSSTVLEAFF.

Only a few counts were recorded for this clone. The CDR3 DNA reads as TGTGCCAGCAGTTCTCAGGACGGGAACTATGGCTACACCTTC. Protein: CASSSQDGNYGYTF. The chain joins TRBV28 to TRBJ1-2, with no clear D. The CDR3 extends over 14 amino acids. The V end lost 4 bases, the J end lost 2 bases, and 11 bases lay between the germline ends. Germline values: CDR1 MDHEN, CDR2 SYDVKM.

In regard to this clone: The sample contains more than one DNA sequence encoding this CDR3. V usage is TRBV21-1 and J usage is TRBJ1-6. TRBV21-1 is a known pseudogene. The CDR3 sequence is 17 residues long. CDR3 amino acids: CASSKRGRRAYNSPLHF. The CDR3 region has the DNA TGTGCCAGCAGCAAAAGAGGACGAAGGGCCTATAATTCACCCCTCCACTTT.

This clone appeared a single time. The gene calls are TRBV6-1 and TRBJ1-2; no firm D call. There are 14 residues in the CDR3. Trimming left V 6 bases short and J 1 base short, with 12 bases between. The germline gives CDR1 MNHNS, CDR2 SASEGT. The CDR3 nucleotides read TGTGCCAGCAGCCGAGGAGTTAGTAACTATGGCTACACCTTC. This gives the protein CASSRGVSNYGYTF.

This clone was picked up a small number of times. V and J are TRBV28 and TRBJ1-2, with 9 bases lining up with TRBD1. The V and J ends lost 5 bases and 2 bases, in that order; junction bases with no gene match: 3. The length of the CDR3 is 14 residues. The V gene's germline CDR1 is MDHEN and CDR2 SYDVKM. CDR3 sequence reads: CASSPGTGNYGYTF. The DNA for the CDR3 is TGTGCCAGCAGTCCCGGGACAGGGAACTATGGCTACACCTTC.

The rearrangement links TRBV5-1 to TRBJ2-5, with 8 bases aligning to TRBD1. Matching the DNA end better, TRBJ2-7 makes the J call doubtful. This CDR3 spans 12 amino acids. CDR1 SGHRS and CDR2 YFSETQ come from the germline V gene. CDR3 protein: CASSYDRGEQYF. DNA of the CDR3: TGCGCCAGCAGCTACGACAGGGGCGAGCAGTACTTC.

The chain employs TRBV14 and TRBJ2-7, with 12 bases that match TRBD2. Germline V gene lookup returns CDR1 SGHDN and CDR2 FVKESK. This CDR3 comprises 14 residues. V gave up 8 bases and J gave up 3 bases; unmatched junction bases: 5. CDR3 loop: CASAKTSGSYEQYF. Written as DNA, the CDR3 is TGTGCCAGCGCTAAGACTAGCGGGAGCTACGAGCAGTACTTC.

There are a few counts of this clone. The chain combines TRBV6-5 with TRBJ1-2; the D is unclear. The CDR3 runs to 11 residues. V shed 8 bases and J shed 1 base, with 5 bases lying between them. Germline CDR1 reads MNHEY; CDR2 reads SVGAGI. The CDR3 region is CASHLNYGYTF. The CDR3 DNA follows: TGTGCCAGCCATCTTAACTATGGCTACACCTTC.

The J gene is TRBJ1-1, the V gene TRBV4-1; 8 positions match TRBD1. CDR1 and CDR2 (germline): MGHRA, YSYEKL. The CDR3 length is 15 residues. The V gene end was trimmed by 3 bases and the J gene end by 1 base; junction bases not matched to a gene: 4. Written as DNA, the CDR3 is TGCGCCAGCAGCCATGCTGGACAGGGGAACACTGAAGCTTTCTTT. This gives the protein CASSHAGQGNTEAFF.

The V gene is TRBV7-2, the J gene TRBJ1-2, with D tentatively TRBD1 (5 bases). CDR1 and CDR2 (germline): SGHTA, FQGNSA. Trimming took off 2 bases at V and 2 bases at J, with 12 bases between the two ends. The CDR3 extends over 15 amino acids. CDR3 nucleotides: TGTGCCAGCAGCTTAAGCGGGGCGGCCAACTATGGCTACACCTTC. It yields the protein CASSLSGAANYGYTF.

V usage is TRBV9 and J usage is TRBJ1-2; TRBD1 is a possible D gene (5 bases). Trimming stripped 4 bases from V and 3 bases from J, with 13 bases between. Germline CDR1 reads SGDLS; CDR2 reads YYNGEE. This CDR3 spans 14 amino acids. CDR3 in DNA: TGTGCCAGCAGCAGAGGCGGGGGGTACTATGGCTACACCTTC. It is translated as CASSRGGGYYGYTF.

This chain joins TRBV7-2 and TRBJ2-5, with 8 bases aligning to TRBD1. This CDR3 has 15 residues. V gave up 5 bases and J gave up 5 bases; unmatched junction bases: 10. Germline V CDR1 and CDR2: SGHTA, FQGNSA. CDR3 loop: CASSLRDRRQETQYF. The CDR3 DNA follows: TGTGCCAGCAGCCTCCGGGACAGGCGGCAGGAGACCCAGTACTTC.